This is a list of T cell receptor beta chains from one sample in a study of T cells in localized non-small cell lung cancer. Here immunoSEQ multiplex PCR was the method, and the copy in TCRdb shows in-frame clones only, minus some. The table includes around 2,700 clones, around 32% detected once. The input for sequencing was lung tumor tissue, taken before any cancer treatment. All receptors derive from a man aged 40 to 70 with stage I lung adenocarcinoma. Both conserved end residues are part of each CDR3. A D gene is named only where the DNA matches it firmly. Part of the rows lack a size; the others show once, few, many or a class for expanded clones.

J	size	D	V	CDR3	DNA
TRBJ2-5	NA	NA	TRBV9	CASSSRGETQYF	TGTGCCAGCAGTTCTCGGGGGGAGACCCAGTACTTC
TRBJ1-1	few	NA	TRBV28	CASSFSLRDTLGGEAFF	TGTGCCAGCAGTTTTTCCCTTCGGGACACCCTGGGCGGTGAAGCTTTCTTT
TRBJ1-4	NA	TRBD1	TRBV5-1	CASSMGTGLEKLFF	TGCGCCAGCAGTATGGGGACAGGGCTTGAAAAACTGTTTTTT
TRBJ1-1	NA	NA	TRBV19	CASSIIGLGTEAFF	TGTGCCAGTAGTATCATAGGGCTCGGGACTGAAGCTTTCTTT
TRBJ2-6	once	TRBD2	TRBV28	CASSGGGAGANVLTF	TGTGCCAGCAGCGGCGGGGGGGCAGGGGCCAACGTCCTGACTTTC
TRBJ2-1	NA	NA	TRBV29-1	CSVEGLANEQFF	TGCAGCGTTGAAGGGCTAGCAAATGAGCAGTTCTTC
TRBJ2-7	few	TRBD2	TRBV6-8	CASSSGDYYEQYF	TGTGCCAGCAGTTCTGGGGACTACTACGAGCAGTACTTC
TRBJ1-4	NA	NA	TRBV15	CATRETGDNEKLFF	TGTGCCACCAGGGAGACAGGCGATAATGAAAAACTGTTTTTT
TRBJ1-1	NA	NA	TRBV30	CAWSGQFTEAFF	TGTGCCTGGAGCGGACAATTTACTGAAGCTTTCTTT
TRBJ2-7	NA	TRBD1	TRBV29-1	CSVLGIGGAYEQYF	TGCAGCGTGCTGGGAATAGGGGGCGCGTACGAGCAGTACTTC
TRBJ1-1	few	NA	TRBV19	CASSFQGTEAFF	TGTGCCAGTAGTTTCCAGGGGACTGAAGCTTTCTTT
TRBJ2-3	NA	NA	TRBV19	CASSGRDPRDTQYF	TGTGCCAGTAGTGGCCGGGACCCCCGAGATACGCAGTATTTT
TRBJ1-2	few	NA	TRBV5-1	CASSLAGKRSGYTF	TGCGCCAGCAGCTTGGCCGGGAAGAGGAGTGGCTACACCTTC
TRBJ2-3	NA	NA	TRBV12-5	CASGLVFFLGDRKSTDTQYF	TGTGCTAGTGGTTTGGTATTTTTCCTAGGTGACAGGAAGAGCACAGATACGCAGTATTTT
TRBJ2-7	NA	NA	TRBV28	CASSLRGRGYEQYF	TGTGCCAGCAGTCTGCGTGGCAGGGGCTACGAGCAGTACTTC
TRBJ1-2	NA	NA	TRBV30	CAWTNSYGYTF	TGTGCCTGGACTAACAGCTATGGCTACACCTTC
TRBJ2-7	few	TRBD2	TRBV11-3	CASSFLAGEKPTTYEQYF	TGTGCCAGCAGCTTTTTAGCGGGAGAAAAACCCACAACCTACGAGCAGTACTTC
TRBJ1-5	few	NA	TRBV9	CASRVQDQPQHF	TGTGCCAGCAGGGTACAGGATCAGCCCCAGCATTTT
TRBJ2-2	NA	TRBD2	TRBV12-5	CASGPQRGNTGELFF	TGTGCTAGTGGCCCTCAGCGGGGAAACACCGGGGAGCTGTTTTTT
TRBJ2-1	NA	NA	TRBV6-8	CASSDGRSVSYNEQFF	TGTGCCAGCAGTGATGGCAGGTCTGTTTCCTACAATGAGCAGTTCTTC
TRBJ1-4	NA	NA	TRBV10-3	CAISELGLTGGEKLFF	TGTGCCATCAGTGAGCTAGGACTGACGGGAGGCGAAAAACTGTTTTTT
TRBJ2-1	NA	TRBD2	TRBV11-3	CASSLLSGSDNEQFF	TGTGCCAGCAGCTTGCTTAGCGGGAGCGACAATGAGCAGTTCTTC
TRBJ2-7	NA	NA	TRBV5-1	CASSLDSLSYEQYF	TGCGCCAGCAGCTTGGACAGCCTCTCCTACGAGCAGTACTTC
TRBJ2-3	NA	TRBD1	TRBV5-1	CASSPGQGITDTQYF	TGCGCCAGCAGCCCAGGACAGGGTATCACAGATACGCAGTATTTT
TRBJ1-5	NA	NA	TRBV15	CATSRDKGGNQPQHF	TGTGCCACCAGCAGAGATAAGGGGGGCAATCAGCCCCAGCATTTT
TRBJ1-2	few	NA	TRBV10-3	CAISELDGYGYTF	TGTGCCATCAGTGAGTTGGACGGCTATGGCTACACCTTC
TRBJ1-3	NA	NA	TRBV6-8	CASSYPQEGTIYF	TGTGCCAGCAGTTACCCCCAAGAAGGGACCATATATTTT
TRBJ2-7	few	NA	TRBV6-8	CASSPVSAGWAPYEQYF	TGTGCCAGCAGCCCCGTGTCTGCCGGGTGGGCCCCCTACGAGCAGTACTTC
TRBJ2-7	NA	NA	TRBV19	CASGSFYEQYF	TGTGCCAGTGGAAGTTTCTACGAGCAGTACTTC
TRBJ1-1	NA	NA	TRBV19	CASSIDIGEAFF	TGTGCCAGTAGTATAGATATCGGAGAAGCTTTCTTT
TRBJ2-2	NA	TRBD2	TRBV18	CASSPEGRALAGKTGELFF	TGTGCCAGCTCACCAGAGGGCCGAGCTCTAGCGGGAAAGACCGGGGAGCTGTTTTTT
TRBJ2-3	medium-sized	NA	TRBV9	CASSGTSNPMGTDTQYF	TGTGCCAGCAGTGGCACTAGCAATCCGATGGGCACAGATACGCAGTATTTT
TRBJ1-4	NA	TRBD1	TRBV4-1	CASSPGTGGATTNEKLFF	TGCGCCAGCAGCCCGGGGACAGGGGGGGCCACAACTAATGAAAAACTGTTTTTT
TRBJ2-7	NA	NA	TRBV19	CASSSSHYEQYF	TGTGCCAGTAGTTCCAGTCATTACGAGCAGTACTTC
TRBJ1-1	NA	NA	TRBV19	CASTLGRGNTEAFF	TGTGCCAGTACGCTGGGTCGGGGGAACACTGAAGCTTTCTTT
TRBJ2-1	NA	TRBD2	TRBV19	CASSIDLTGGPSGQFF	TGTGCCAGTAGTATAGATCTGACGGGGGGGCCCTCCGGGCAGTTCTTC
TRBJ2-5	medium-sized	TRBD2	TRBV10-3	CAISEFGGGAETQYF	TGTGCCATCAGTGAGTTCGGGGGGGGCGCGGAGACCCAGTACTTC
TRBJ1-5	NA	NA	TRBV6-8	CASSYSVNSNQPQHF	TGTGCCAGCAGTTACTCAGTAAATAGCAATCAGCCCCAGCATTTT
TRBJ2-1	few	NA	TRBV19	CASSIGRVHNEQFF	TGTGCCAGTAGTATAGGACGGGTCCACAATGAGCAGTTCTTC
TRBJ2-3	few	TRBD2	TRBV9	CASKRLAGSTDTQYF	TGTGCCAGCAAAAGACTAGCGGGGAGCACAGATACGCAGTATTTT
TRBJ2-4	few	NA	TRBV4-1	CASSQDWAGAVKNIQYF	TGCGCCAGCAGCCAAGATTGGGCAGGGGCCGTGAAAAACATTCAGTACTTC
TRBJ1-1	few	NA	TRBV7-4	CASSLSANTEAFF	TGTGCCAGCAGCTTATCGGCGAACACTGAAGCTTTCTTT
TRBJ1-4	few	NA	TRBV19	CASRITGFSSEKLFF	TGTGCCAGTAGAATCACAGGGTTCTCGAGTGAAAAACTGTTTTTT
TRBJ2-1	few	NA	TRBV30	CAWSRGSGGNEQFF	TGTGCCTGGAGTAGGGGTAGCGGAGGGAATGAGCAGTTCTTC
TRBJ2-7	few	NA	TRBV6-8	CASSYARPTKIETVPTYEQYF	TGTGCCAGCAGTTACGCGAGACCCACCAAGATTGAGACAGTTCCAACCTACGAGCAGTACTTC
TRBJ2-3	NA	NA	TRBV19	CASSNPGTDTDTQYF	TGTGCCAGTAGTAACCCCGGGACCGACACAGATACGCAGTATTTT
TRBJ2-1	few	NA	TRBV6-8	CASSIQVTSYNEQFF	TGTGCCAGCAGTATTCAGGTTACCTCCTACAATGAGCAGTTCTTC
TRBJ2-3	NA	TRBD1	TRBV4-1	CASSHVIRDRGRPDTQYF	TGCGCCAGCAGCCATGTTATCCGGGACAGGGGGCGGCCAGATACGCAGTATTTT